A single sample is the source of the 24 T cell receptor beta chains below, sequenced in a study of post-analysis software for immune sequencing data. General study points: Patients showed TRBV5-6, TRBV5-1 and TRBV20-1 among about five TRBV segments more frequent than in controls.

Unique molecular identifiers were carried by the TCR beta cDNA libraries. Using its own MiXCR run on the PCR reads, TCRdb lists one record per CDR3 protein. Seen here are about 620,000 distinct CDR3 sequences, roughly two fifths observed once, and the top ten hold around 1.7%. Their recognized antigens are unknown. Sequencing used blood. The receptor set was obtained from a girl under 18 with multiple sclerosis.

The chain is built from TRBV7-9 and TRBJ2-3; TRBD2 is a possible D gene (6 bases). V was shortened by 5 bases and J by 1 base, with 10 bases between the two germline ends. Germline CDR1 reads SEHNR; CDR2 reads FQNEAQ (reference sequence). This CDR3 spans 14 amino acids. This chain's CDR3 is CASSRIAGTDTQYF. The CDR3 DNA sequence: TGTGCCAGCAGCCGTATAGCGGGCACAGATACGCAGTATTTT.

The chain combines TRBV20-1 with TRBJ2-3; 8 bases fit TRBD1. V trimming: 8 bases; J trimming: 2 bases; junction bases outside the gene matches: 6. Per germline, CDR1 DFQATT and CDR2 SNEGSKA (reference sequence). This CDR3 contains 13 residues. CDR3 bases: TGCAGTCCAGGGGGCGGGGCCACAGATACGCAGTATTTT. This sequence encodes CSPGGGATDTQYF.

This clonotype was recorded once. The chain employs TRBV14 and TRBJ2-1, with D possibly TRBD1 on 6 matching bases. Germline loops: CDR1 SGHDN, CDR2 FVKESK. This CDR3 is 15 amino acids long. Between the trimmed V and J ends, which lost 3 bases and 2 bases, there was a span of 11 bases. The CDR3 DNA is TGTGCCAGCAGCCATGAAACAGGGCCCTACAATGAGCAGTTCTTC. It specifies CASSHETGPYNEQFF.

In its sample, this clonotype was seen a few times. This chain uses TRBV24-1 with TRBJ2-5, with TRBD2 matching 9 bases. Per the germline V gene, CDR1 is KGHDR and CDR2 is SFDVKD. CDR3 length: 14 amino acids. V was pared by 5 bases and J by 5 bases, with 5 bases of the junction left unmatched. The CDR3 sequence: CATSAQAGGETQYF. The CDR3 nucleotides are TGTGCCACCAGTGCCCAGGCGGGGGGGGAGACCCAGTACTTC.

This chain joins TRBV7-9 and TRBJ1-1; D remains unclear. This CDR3 is built from 12 residues. Germline CDR1 is SEHNR and CDR2 is FQNEAQ (reference sequence). The ends were cut back, 6 bases at V and 3 bases at J, with 8 bases in the middle. The DNA of the CDR3 is TGTGCCAGCAGTCAGGTCGACACTGAAGCTTTCTTT. This sequence encodes CASSQVDTEAFF. The complete variable domain, with remaining parts taken from reference TRBV7-9 and TRBJ1-1, reads DTGVSQNPRHKITKRGQNVTFRCDPISEHNRLYWYRQTLGQGPEFLTYFQNEAQLEKSRLLSDRFSAERPKGSFSTLEIQRTEQGDSAMYLCASSQVDTEAFFGQGTRLTVV.

A few counts support this clonotype. The chain carries TRBV7-9 and TRBJ2-5; TRBD2 matches at 10 bases. J was trimmed by 11 bases and V by 5 bases; bases with no gene match: 14. CDR3 length equals 15 residues. The germline gives CDR1 SEHNR, CDR2 FQNEAQ (reference sequence). For the CDR3, the DNA is TGTGCCAGCAGCGACCCGGGACTAGCGCTCCCCGGGCAGTACTTC. This encodes CASSDPGLALPGQYF. The full variable domain, rest sourced from reference TRBV7-9 and TRBJ2-5, is DTGVSQNPRHKITKRGQNVTFRCDPISEHNRLYWYRQTLGQGPEFLTYFQNEAQLEKSRLLSDRFSAERPKGSFSTLEIQRTEQGDSAMYLCASSDPGLALPGQYFGPGTRLLVL.

The gene calls are TRBV20-1 and TRBJ2-4, with 7 bases identical to TRBD2. The end of the DNA fits TRBJ2-7 better, so the J call may be wrong. This CDR3 region has 14 residues. Germline CDR1 reads DFQATT; CDR2 reads SNEGSKA (reference sequence). The CDR3 region has the DNA TGCAGTGCTCCCAAAGCGGGAACTGGCTACGAGCAGTACTTC. It codes for CSAPKAGTGYEQYF.

This clonotype was seen a handful of times. V gene TRBV12-3 or TRBV12-4 combines with J gene TRBJ2-5; D ambiguous. The V and J ends lost 3 bases and 5 bases respectively, with 7 bases between them. The CDR3 consists of 12 residues. CDR3 sequence: CASSFTRETQYF. The CDR3 nucleotides read TGTGCCAGCAGTTTCACCCGGGAGACCCAGTACTTC.

This clonotype was found a few times. J is TRBJ2-5 and V is TRBV29-1, with 10 bases identical to TRBD1. CDR3 size: 16 residues. V lost 0 bases, J lost 5 bases, and 9 bases stayed unmatched. The germline CDR1 and CDR2 sequences are SQVTM and ANQGSEA. The CDR3: CSVEDYEGQGWETQYF. The CDR3 nucleotides are TGCAGCGTTGAAGATTACGAGGGACAGGGGTGGGAGACCCAGTACTTC.

V usage is TRBV10-3 and J usage is TRBJ2-4, with 7 bases fitting TRBD1. Judging by the DNA end, TRBJ2-7 fits better; the J call may be wrong. The CDR3 covers 14 residues. Germline CDR1 is ENHRY and CDR2 is SYGVKD. The CDR3 reads CAISGTGEPNEQYF. The CDR3 nucleotides read TGTGCCATCAGTGGGACAGGAGAACCTAACGAGCAGTACTTC.

Points on this clonotype: Mismatch with germline at one junction end may stem from a read error. The chain combines TRBV27 with TRBJ2-1; 8 bases align to TRBD2. Germline-derived CDR1 and CDR2 are MNHEY and SMNVEV (reference sequence). The CDR3 totals 16 residues. In DNA form, the CDR3 reads TGTGCCAGCAGTCTATCGGGGGGGAACTCCTACAATGAGCAGTTCTTC. Translation gives CASSLSGGNSYNEQFF.

This clonotype has more than one count but fewer than ten. V usage is TRBV29-1 and J usage is TRBJ2-5, with unresolved D. Germline CDR1 is SQVTM and CDR2 is ANQGSEA. The CDR3 spans 12 residues. V lost 3 bases and J 2 bases, leaving 7 bases between the germline ends. The CDR3 DNA is TGCAGCGTTGAGGGCAGTCAAGAGACCCAGTACTTC. As protein: CSVEGSQETQYF.

The CDR3 nucleotides are TGTGCCCCGGGGGCAGGTCGAATGCCCGGGGCCAACGTCCTGACTTTC. Encoded protein: CAPGAGRMPGANVLTF. The chain joins TRBV6-5 to TRBJ2-6; D may match TRBD1 or TRBD2 (6 bases each). The CDR3 consists of 16 residues. The germline gives CDR1 MNHEY, CDR2 SVGAGI. V shed 11 bases and J shed 4 bases, with 21 bases lying between them.

In this sample, this clonotype turned up a few times. The CDR3 DNA is TGTGCCAGCAGTTTAGCGGGAGCGGACGAGCAGTACTTC. This encodes CASSLAGADEQYF. The chain uses TRBV12-3 or TRBV12-4 and TRBJ2-7; D might be TRBD2 (5 bases). The CDR3 totals 13 residues. V was shortened by 0 bases and J by 5 bases, with 8 bases between the two germline ends.

This clonotype was seen more than once but under ten times. The chain combines TRBV7-2 with TRBJ2-5; 14 nucleotides agree with TRBD2. CDR1 and CDR2 from the germline V gene are SGHTA and FQGNSA. This CDR3 has 17 amino acids. Trimming cost V 5 bases and J 4 bases; bases outside gene matches: 9. For the CDR3, the DNA is TGTGCCAGCAGCCGGGGACTAGCGGGAGCGGGTGGAGAGACCCAGTACTTC. This gives the protein CASSRGLAGAGGETQYF.

This clonotype was found a few times. The rearrangement links TRBV7-9 to TRBJ1-1; 7 bases match TRBD1. V shed 1 base and J 11 bases; nucleotides not matched to a gene: 7. The length of the CDR3 is 13 residues. In germline, CDR1 is SEHNR, CDR2 FQNEAQ (reference sequence). The CDR3 is CASSLERGGDAFF. The CDR3 DNA sequence: TGTGCCAGCAGCTTAGAAAGAGGGGGCGATGCTTTCTTT.

The V and J genes are TRBV11-2 and TRBJ2-1; D gene ambiguous. The CDR3 runs 13 residues. The germline V and J ends were trimmed by 0 bases and 7 bases, with 7 bases remaining between them. Per germline, CDR1 SGHAT and CDR2 FQNNGV. This CDR3 is CASSLDPGNEQFF. CDR3 nucleotides: TGTGCCAGCAGCTTAGATCCAGGTAATGAGCAGTTCTTC.

The V gene is TRBV10-3, the J gene TRBJ2-7; 8 nucleotides agree with TRBD2. The V gene end was trimmed by 1 base and the J gene end by 9 bases; junction bases not matched to a gene: 11. The CDR3 sequence is 15 residues long. Germline V lookup: CDR1 ENHRY, CDR2 SYGVKD. The CDR3 reads CAISECRTAGAMQYF. The CDR3 DNA reads as TGTGCCATCAGTGAGTGTCGGACAGCGGGAGCGATGCAGTACTTC.

The V gene is TRBV4-1, the J gene TRBJ2-5; 11 nucleotides agree with TRBD2. With the DNA end fitting TRBJ2-7 better, the J assignment may be wrong. CDR1 is MGHRA and CDR2 is YSYEKL in the germline V gene. The CDR3 sequence is 19 residues long. CDR3 region: CASSTGTSGALRITYEQYF. CDR3 sequence (DNA): TGCGCCAGCAGCACGGGGACTAGCGGCGCCTTACGGATAACCTACGAGCAGTACTTC.

The chain employs TRBV2 and TRBJ2-5; D ambiguous. Germline V gene lookup returns CDR1 SNHLY and CDR2 FYNNEI. The V end was cut by 0 bases, the J end by 1 base, with 6 bases between. This CDR3 is 14 amino acids long. The CDR3 loop is CASSEAGIQETQYF. DNA for the CDR3: TGTGCCAGCAGTGAAGCCGGCATCCAAGAGACCCAGTACTTC.

This clonotype occurred once. The chain employs TRBV9 and TRBJ2-7, with D unresolved. CDR3 length: 12 amino acids. From germline, CDR1 is SGDLS and CDR2 YYNGEE. The ends were cut back, 0 bases at V and 6 bases at J, with 7 bases in the middle. CDR3: CASSVVAGEQYF. The CDR3 DNA sequence: TGTGCCAGCAGCGTAGTAGCAGGCGAGCAGTACTTC.

This rearrangement joins TRBV7-8 to TRBJ2-6; no reliable D call. V shed 2 bases and J shed 0 bases, with 14 bases lying between them. Germline V gene lookup returns CDR1 SGHVS and CDR2 FQNEAQ. CDR3 size: 18 residues. The CDR3, as DNA: TGTGCCAGCAGCTTAAAGGGCGGTTTTAGCTCTGGGGCCAACGTCCTGACTTTC. This gives the protein CASSLKGGFSSGANVLTF. The entire variable domain, with the rest obtained from reference TRBV7-8 and TRBJ2-6, is as follows: GAGVSQSPRYKVAKRGQDVALRCDPISGHVSLFWYQQALGQGPEFLTYFQNEAQLDKSGLPSDRFFAERPEGSVSTLKIQRTQQEDSAVYLCASSLKGGFSSGANVLTFGAGSRLTVL.

This clonotype was detected a few times. The V gene is TRBV10-3, the J gene TRBJ2-5; D is undetermined. V was clipped by 3 bases and J by 4 bases, with 15 bases between them. This CDR3 has 15 amino acids. Germline lookup yields CDR1 ENHRY and CDR2 SYGVKD. The CDR3 coding sequence is TGTGCCATCAGTGATGGTATTAACGCTCGAGAGACCCAGTACTTC. Its translation: CAISDGINARETQYF.

This clonotype was recorded only once. The rearrangement links TRBV12-3 or TRBV12-4 to TRBJ2-1; the D gene is possibly TRBD2 (6 bases). V shed 7 bases and J shed 7 bases, with 23 bases lying between them. CDR3 length equals 16 residues. The CDR3: CASIFGLPGVGNEQFF. The CDR3 nucleotides are TGTGCCAGCATTTTCGGACTACCGGGAGTAGGGAATGAGCAGTTCTTC.